This entry lists 9 T cell receptor beta chains sequenced from one sample in a study of T-cell reconstitution after alpha-beta-depleted transplantation in children. For TCRbeta, the library was prepared with unique molecular identifiers. Using its own MiXCR run on the PCR reads, TCRdb lists one record per CDR3 protein. The sample has 610,000 or so distinct CDR3 sequences; roughly 30% are singletons. Here the sequenced sample was PBMCs, taken before TCRalphabeta/CD19-depleted stem cell transplant. These receptors were obtained from a boy under two years old with Wiskott-Aldrich syndrome, due to receive a stem cell transplant.

This clonotype was recorded only once. The chain has TRBV5-1 and TRBJ2-7; no definite D call. V was cut by 4 bases and J by 2 bases, with 7 bases left in between. The CDR3 has 12 residues. CDR1 is SGHRS and CDR2 is YFSETQ in the germline V gene. This CDR3 is CASSTNTYEQYF. CDR3 nucleotides: TGCGCCAGCAGCACAAATACCTACGAGCAGTACTTC.

The V call is TRBV2, the J call TRBJ2-3; D call uncertain. Trimming pared 7 bases from V and 6 bases from J, leaving 8 bases between. Germline-derived CDR1 and CDR2 are SNHLY and FYNNEI. This CDR3 contains 11 residues. The chain's CDR3 is CASIALDTQYF. The CDR3 nucleotides read TGTGCCAGCATCGCCTTGGATACGCAGTATTTT.

This chain links TRBV4-1 with TRBJ2-3, with D possibly being TRBD2 (6 bases). Trimming took 4 bases from V and 2 from J, leaving 16 bases between them. Germline V gene data show CDR1 as MGHRA and CDR2 as YSYEKL. This CDR3 has 16 residues. This chain's CDR3 is CASSLLLAGLTDTQYF. The CDR3 DNA reads TGCGCCAGCAGCCTTCTTCTCGCGGGACTCACAGATACGCAGTATTTT.

The chain couples TRBV12-3 or TRBV12-4 to TRBJ2-1; D may be TRBD2 (5 bases). Trimming removed 10 bases from V and 4 bases from J, with 14 bases in between. CDR3 size: 13 residues. CDR3 protein: CAIRSGEYNEQFF. In nucleotides, the CDR3 is TGTGCCATCAGGAGCGGTGAATACAATGAGCAGTTCTTC.

The chain has TRBV12-3 or TRBV12-4 and TRBJ1-4; no definite D call. The V and J ends lost 3 bases and 8 bases respectively, with 13 bases between them. CDR3 size: 14 residues. The CDR3 is CASSFRLIGEKLFF. As DNA, the CDR3 is TGTGCCAGCAGTTTTAGGCTGATAGGCGAAAAACTGTTTTTT.

This clonotype turned up a few times. The gene calls are TRBV5-1 and TRBJ2-5, with a possible D match to TRBD2 (6 bases). CDR3 length equals 14 residues. Germline V gene data show CDR1 as SGHRS and CDR2 as YFSETQ. V gave up 7 bases and J gave up 2 bases, with 15 bases separating them. CDR3 in amino acids: CASSRGKLQETQYF. DNA of the CDR3: TGCGCCAGCTCTCGGGGGAAGCTTCAAGAGACCCAGTACTTC.

This chain joins TRBV20-1 and TRBJ2-1; 10 positions agree with TRBD2. Germline CDR1 DFQATT, CDR2 SNEGSKA (reference sequence). This CDR3 spans 16 amino acids. Germline trimming cut 3 bases from V and 5 bases from J; bases unmatched to any gene: 10. Written as DNA, the CDR3 is TGCAGTGCTAGTCCCTTGCTAGCGGGAGTCAACAATGAGCAGTTCTTC. This encodes CSASPLLAGVNNEQFF.

V gene TRBV2 combines with J gene TRBJ2-3; TRBD2 matches 10 bases. Germline assignment: CDR1 SNHLY and CDR2 FYNNEI. V shed 9 bases, J shed 8 bases, and the junction held 11 bases outside the gene matches. This CDR3 is built from 14 residues. CDR3: CARTTSGAPGTQYF. For the CDR3, the DNA is TGTGCCAGGACCACTAGCGGGGCTCCGGGTACGCAGTATTTT.

This clonotype has more than one count but fewer than ten. The chain employs TRBV25-1 and TRBJ2-3; 7 nucleotides match TRBD1. The CDR3 spans 12 residues. Germline V lookup: CDR1 MGHDK, CDR2 SYGVNS. V shed 5 bases, J shed 6 bases, and the junction held 2 bases outside the gene matches. The CDR3 region has the DNA TGTGCCAGCAGTACCAGGGGGGATACGCAGTATTTT. It codes for CASSTRGDTQYF.